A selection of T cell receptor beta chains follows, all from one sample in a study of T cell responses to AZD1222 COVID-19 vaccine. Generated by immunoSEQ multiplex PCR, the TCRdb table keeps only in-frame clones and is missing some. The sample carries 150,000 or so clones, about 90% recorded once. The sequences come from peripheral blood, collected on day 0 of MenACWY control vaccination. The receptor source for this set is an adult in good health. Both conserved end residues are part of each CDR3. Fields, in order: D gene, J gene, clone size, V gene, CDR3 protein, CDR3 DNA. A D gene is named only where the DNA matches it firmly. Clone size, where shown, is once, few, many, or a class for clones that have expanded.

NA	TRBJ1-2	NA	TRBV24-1	CATSSTGIYGYTF	TGTGCCACCAGCTCTACAGGGATCTATGGCTACACCTTC
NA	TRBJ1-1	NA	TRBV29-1	CSVTRGDTEAFF	TGCAGCGTTACGAGGGGTGACACTGAAGCTTTCTTT
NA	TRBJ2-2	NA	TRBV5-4	CASSLAGARTGELFF	TGTGCCAGCAGCTTGGCCGGGGCGCGCACCGGGGAGCTGTTTTTT
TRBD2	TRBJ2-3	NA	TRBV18	CASSPIAGITDTQYF	TGTGCCAGCTCACCCATAGCGGGGATCACAGATACGCAGTATTTT
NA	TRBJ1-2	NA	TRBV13	CASSLRGGYTF	TGTGCCAGCAGCCTCCGGGGCGGCTACACCTTC
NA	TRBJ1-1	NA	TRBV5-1	CASTTYRRGSTEAFF	TGCGCCAGCACCACCTATCGAAGGGGGTCCACTGAAGCTTTCTTT
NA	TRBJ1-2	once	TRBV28	CASSFSGGDYGYTF	TGTGCCAGCAGTTTTTCTGGGGGGGACTATGGCTACACCTTC
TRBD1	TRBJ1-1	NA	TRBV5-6	CASSRGTGYWTEAFF	TGTGCCAGCAGCCGCGGGACAGGGTATTGGACTGAAGCTTTCTTT
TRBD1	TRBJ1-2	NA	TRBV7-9	CASSLMGTGEDNYGYTF	TGTGCCAGCAGCTTAATGGGGACAGGGGAGGATAACTATGGCTACACCTTC
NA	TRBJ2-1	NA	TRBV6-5	CASRIPGAGSNEQFF	TGTGCCAGCAGGATCCCGGGGGCGGGATCCAATGAGCAGTTCTTC
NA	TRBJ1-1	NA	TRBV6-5	CASRAVYTEAFF	TGTGCCAGCAGGGCAGTTTACACTGAAGCTTTCTTT
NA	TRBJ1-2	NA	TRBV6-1	CASTEGNNYGYTF	TGTGCCAGCACTGAAGGGAATAACTATGGCTACACCTTC
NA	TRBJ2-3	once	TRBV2	CASRGLAGDTQYF	TGTGCCAGCAGGGGGCTCGCGGGAGATACGCAGTATTTT
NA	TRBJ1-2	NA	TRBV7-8	CASSSGVNYGYTF	TGTGCCAGCAGTAGCGGAGTTAACTATGGCTACACCTTC
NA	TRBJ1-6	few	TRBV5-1	CASSLGQWGSYNSPLHF	TGCGCCAGCAGCTTGGGACAATGGGGCTCCTATAATTCACCCCTCCACTTT
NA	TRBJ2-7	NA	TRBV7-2	CASSLTAPVEEQYF	TGTGCCAGCAGCCTGACGGCTCCCGTGGAAGAGCAGTACTTC
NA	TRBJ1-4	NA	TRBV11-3	CASSSFDKAYEKLFF	TGTGCCAGCAGCTCTTTTGACAAGGCTTATGAAAAACTGTTTTTT
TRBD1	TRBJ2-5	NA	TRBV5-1	CASSLEGTGGWETQYF	TGCGCCAGCAGCTTGGAAGGGACAGGGGGCTGGGAGACCCAGTACTTC
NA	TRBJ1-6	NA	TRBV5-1	CASSSGQMNNSPLHF	TGCGCCAGCAGCTCTGGACAGATGAATAATTCACCCCTCCACTTT
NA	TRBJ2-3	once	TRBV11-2	CASSLDKGSTDTQYF	TGTGCCAGCAGCTTAGATAAGGGTAGCACAGATACGCAGTATTTT
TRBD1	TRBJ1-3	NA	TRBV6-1	CASSDGTVSSGNTIYF	TGTGCCAGCAGTGATGGGACAGTTAGCTCTGGAAACACCATATATTTT
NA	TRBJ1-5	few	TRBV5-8	CASSMGRLFGQPQHF	TGTGCCAGCAGCATGGGACGGCTTTTCGGTCAGCCCCAGCATTTT
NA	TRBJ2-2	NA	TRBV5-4	CASSFGHLNTGELFF	TGTGCCAGCAGCTTCGGGCACCTGAACACCGGGGAGCTGTTTTTT
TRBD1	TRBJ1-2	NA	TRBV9	CASSTGQGSYGYTF	TGTGCCAGCAGCACTGGACAGGGGAGCTATGGCTACACCTTC
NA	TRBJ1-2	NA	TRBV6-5	CASRDNSYGYTF	TGTGCCAGCAGAGACAACAGCTATGGCTACACCTTC